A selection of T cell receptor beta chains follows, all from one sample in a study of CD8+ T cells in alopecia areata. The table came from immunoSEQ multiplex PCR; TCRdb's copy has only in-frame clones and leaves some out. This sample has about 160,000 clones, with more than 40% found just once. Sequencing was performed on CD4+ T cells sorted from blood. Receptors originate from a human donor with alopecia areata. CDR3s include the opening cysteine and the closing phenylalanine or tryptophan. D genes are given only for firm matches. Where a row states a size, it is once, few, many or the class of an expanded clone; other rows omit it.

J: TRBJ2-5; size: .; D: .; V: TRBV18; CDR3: CASSPKETQYF; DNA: TGTGCCAGCTCCCCTAAAGAGACCCAGTACTTC
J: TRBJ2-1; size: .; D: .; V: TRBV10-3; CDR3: CAISDSALSYNEQFF; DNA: TGTGCCATCAGTGATTCCGCTCTATCCTACAATGAGCAGTTCTTC
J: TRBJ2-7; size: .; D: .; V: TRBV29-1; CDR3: CSVVSGPYTAHNFEQYF; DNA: TGCAGCGTTGTTAGCGGTCCTTACACGGCCCACAACTTCGAGCAGTACTTC
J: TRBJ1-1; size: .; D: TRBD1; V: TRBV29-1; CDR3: CSVDQRQGSEAFF; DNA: TGCAGCGTTGATCAGAGACAGGGTTCTGAAGCTTTCTTT
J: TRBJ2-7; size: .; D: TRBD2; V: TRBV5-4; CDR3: CASSPGGYEQYF; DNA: TGTGCCAGCAGCCCGGGAGGCTACGAGCAGTACTTC
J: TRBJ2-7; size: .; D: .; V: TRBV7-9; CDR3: CASSAENEQYF; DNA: TGTGCCAGCAGCGCCGAAAACGAGCAGTACTTC
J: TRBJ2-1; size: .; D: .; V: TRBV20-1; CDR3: CSASDLGEQFF; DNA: TGCAGTGCTAGTGATTTGGGGGAGCAGTTCTTC
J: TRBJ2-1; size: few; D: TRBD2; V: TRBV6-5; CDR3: CASRKSGRDLFF; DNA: TGTGCCAGCAGAAAGAGCGGGAGGGATCTGTTCTTC
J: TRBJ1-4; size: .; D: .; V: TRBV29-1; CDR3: CSVSGRANEKLFF; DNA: TGCAGCGTTTCGGGGAGGGCTAATGAAAAACTGTTTTTT
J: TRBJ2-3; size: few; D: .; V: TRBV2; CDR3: CASGGFTDTQYF; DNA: TGTGCCAGCGGAGGGTTCACAGATACGCAGTATTTT
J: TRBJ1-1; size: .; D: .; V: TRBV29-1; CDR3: CSATVGGPTVNTEAFF; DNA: TGCAGCGCGACAGTGGGGGGGCCGACCGTGAACACTGAAGCTTTCTTT
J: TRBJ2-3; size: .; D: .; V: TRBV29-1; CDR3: CSADPVGTDTQYF; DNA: TGCAGCGCTGACCCAGTCGGCACAGATACGCAGTATTTT
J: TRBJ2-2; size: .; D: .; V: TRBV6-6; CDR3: CASFGFRNTGELFF; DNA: TGTGCCAGCTTCGGTTTTCGGAACACCGGGGAGCTGTTTTTT
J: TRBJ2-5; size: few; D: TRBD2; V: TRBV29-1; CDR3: CSVEDNTRRGVWTQYF; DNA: TGCAGCGTTGAAGATAACACCCGGCGGGGGGTTTGGACCCAGTACTTC
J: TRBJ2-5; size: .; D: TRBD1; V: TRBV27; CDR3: CASSSGSLTGRVETQYF; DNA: TGTGCCAGCAGTTCGGGGAGCTTGACAGGGCGGGTAGAGACCCAGTACTTC
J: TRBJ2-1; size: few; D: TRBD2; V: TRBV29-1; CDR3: CSVAAFVAGGSSYNEQFF; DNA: TGCAGCGTTGCGGCTTTTGTCGCGGGAGGAAGCTCCTACAATGAGCAGTTCTTC
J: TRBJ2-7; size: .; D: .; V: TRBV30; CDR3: CAWSTGTTNSYEQYF; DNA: TGTGCCTGGAGTACCGGGACGACGAACTCCTACGAGCAGTACTTC
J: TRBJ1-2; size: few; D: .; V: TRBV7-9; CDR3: CASSLNSADRYTF; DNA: TGTGCCAGCAGCTTAAATTCGGCTGACCGCTACACCTTC
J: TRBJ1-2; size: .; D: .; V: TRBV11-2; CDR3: CASSLESGNHYGYTF; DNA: TGTGCCAGCAGCTTAGAAAGTGGGAACCACTATGGCTACACCTTC
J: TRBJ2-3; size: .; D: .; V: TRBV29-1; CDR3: CSVVSVDTQYF; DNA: TGCAGCGTTGTTTCCGTAGATACGCAGTATTTT
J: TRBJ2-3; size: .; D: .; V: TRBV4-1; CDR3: CASSQLDTQYF; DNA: TGCGCCAGCAGCCAGTTGGATACGCAGTATTTT
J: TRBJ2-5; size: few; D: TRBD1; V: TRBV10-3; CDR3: CATGDRGETQYF; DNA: TGTGCCACCGGGGACAGAGGAGAGACCCAGTACTTC
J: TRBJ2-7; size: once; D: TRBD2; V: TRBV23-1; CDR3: CARGTSGMSGYEQYF; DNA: TGCGCCAGGGGGACTAGCGGGATGTCTGGCTACGAGCAGTACTTC
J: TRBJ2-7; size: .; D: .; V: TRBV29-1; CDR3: CSVWDKGPLIAARPYEQYF; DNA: TGCAGCGTTTGGGACAAGGGACCGCTAATCGCCGCCCGTCCCTACGAGCAGTACTTC
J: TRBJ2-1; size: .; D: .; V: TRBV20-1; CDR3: CSAILFHEQFF; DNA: TGCAGTGCTATTCTCTTCCATGAGCAGTTCTTC
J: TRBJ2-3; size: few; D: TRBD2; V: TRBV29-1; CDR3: CSVERREGTDTQYF; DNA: TGCAGCGTTGAACGGCGGGAGGGCACAGATACGCAGTATTTT
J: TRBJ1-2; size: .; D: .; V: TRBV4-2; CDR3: CASSQGQVPGGYTF; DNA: TGTGCCAGCAGCCAAGGACAAGTCCCGGGTGGCTACACCTTC
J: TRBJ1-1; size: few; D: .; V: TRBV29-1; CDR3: CSVSSRGMNTEAFF; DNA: TGCAGCGTTTCCTCCAGGGGCATGAACACTGAAGCTTTCTTT
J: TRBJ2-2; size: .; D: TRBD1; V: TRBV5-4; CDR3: CASSTRSTGPTGELFF; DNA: TGTGCCAGCAGCACCCGATCGACAGGGCCCACCGGGGAGCTGTTTTTT
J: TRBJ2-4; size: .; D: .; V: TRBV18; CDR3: CASSPGMQGNIQYF; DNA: TGTGCCAGCTCACCTGGGATGCAGGGAAACATTCAGTACTTC
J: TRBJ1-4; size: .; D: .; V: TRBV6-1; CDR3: CASSEGSDEKLFF; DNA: TGTGCCAGCAGTGAGGGCAGCGATGAAAAACTGTTTTTT
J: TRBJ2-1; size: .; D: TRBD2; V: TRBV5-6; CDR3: CASSLSGGAYNEQFF; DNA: TGTGCCAGCAGCTTGTCGGGAGGGGCGTACAATGAGCAGTTCTTC
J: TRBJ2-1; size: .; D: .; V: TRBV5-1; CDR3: CASSLEGVASYNEQFF; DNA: TGCGCCAGCAGCTTAGAGGGGGTAGCGTCCTACAATGAGCAGTTCTTC
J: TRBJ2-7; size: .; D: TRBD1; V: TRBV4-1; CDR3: CASSQGGGGDRATLEQYF; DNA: TGCGCCAGCAGCCAAGGCGGGGGTGGGGACAGGGCCACTCTCGAGCAGTACTTC
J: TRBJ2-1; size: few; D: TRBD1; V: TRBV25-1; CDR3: CASSELSGGSYNEQFF; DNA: TGTGCCAGCAGTGAATTATCAGGGGGCTCCTACAATGAGCAGTTCTTC
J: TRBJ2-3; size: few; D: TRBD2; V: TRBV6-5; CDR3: CASSTTSGSSDTQYF; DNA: TGTGCCAGCAGCACGACTAGCGGGAGTTCAGATACGCAGTATTTT
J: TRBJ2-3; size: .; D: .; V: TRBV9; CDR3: CASSAADTQYF; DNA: TGTGCCAGCAGCGCGGCAGATACGCAGTATTTT
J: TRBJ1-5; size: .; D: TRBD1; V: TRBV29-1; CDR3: CSVATGVSNQPQHF; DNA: TGCAGCGTCGCGACAGGGGTCAGCAATCAGCCCCAGCATTTT
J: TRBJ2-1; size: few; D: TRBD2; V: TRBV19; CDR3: CASSSGLVYHNEQFF; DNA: TGTGCCAGTAGTAGTGGACTAGTTTACCACAATGAGCAGTTCTTC
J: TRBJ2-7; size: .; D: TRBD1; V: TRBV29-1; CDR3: CSVTKRPGQKSYEQYF; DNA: TGCAGCGTTACTAAAAGGCCGGGACAGAAATCCTACGAGCAGTACTTC
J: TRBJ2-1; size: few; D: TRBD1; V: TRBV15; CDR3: CATSRGGTGGLNEQFF; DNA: TGTGCCACCAGCAGAGGGGGGACAGGGGGCTTGAATGAGCAGTTCTTC
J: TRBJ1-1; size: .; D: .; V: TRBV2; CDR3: CASGGGVVSAAFF; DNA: TGTGCCAGCGGGGGCGGGGTGGTGAGTGCAGCTTTCTTT
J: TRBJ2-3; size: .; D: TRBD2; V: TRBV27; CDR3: CASSQTSGITDTQYF; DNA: TGTGCCAGCAGCCAGACTAGCGGAATCACAGATACGCAGTATTTT
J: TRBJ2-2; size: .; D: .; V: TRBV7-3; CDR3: CASSPQGSNTGELFF; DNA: TGTGCCAGCAGCCCTCAGGGTAGTAACACCGGGGAGCTGTTTTTT
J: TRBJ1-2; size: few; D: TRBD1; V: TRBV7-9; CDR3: CASSTRGQENYGYTF; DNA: TGTGCCAGCAGCACAAGGGGGCAGGAAAACTATGGCTACACCTTC
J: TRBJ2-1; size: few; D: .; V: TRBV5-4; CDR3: CASSSTSRNEQFF; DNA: TGTGCCAGCAGCTCCACTAGCAGGAATGAGCAGTTCTTC
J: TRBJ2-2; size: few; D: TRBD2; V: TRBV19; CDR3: CASTTSGNTGELFF; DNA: TGTGCCAGTACGACTAGCGGGAACACCGGGGAGCTGTTTTTT
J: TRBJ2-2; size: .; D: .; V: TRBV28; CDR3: CASSLQGTNSGELFF; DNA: TGTGCCAGCAGTTTGCAGGGGACCAACTCCGGGGAGCTGTTTTTT
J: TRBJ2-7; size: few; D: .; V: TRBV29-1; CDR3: CSVEIGSYEQYF; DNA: TGCAGCGTTGAAATAGGGTCCTACGAGCAGTACTTC